This TCR beta chain is drawn from a study of T cell responses to AZD1222 COVID-19 vaccine. Clones were sequenced by immunoSEQ multiplex PCR, and TCRdb holds only the in-frame ones, with some missing. This sample has roughly 150,000 clones, with roughly 92% found just once. Whole-study results and caveats: Repertoires were obtained solely post-peak T cell response. Seropositive AZD1222 recipients at baseline numbered only six or seven. Clonal diversity may have been underestimated, and the donors were mostly white British, with more females than males.

As to this clone: Its matching antigen is unknown. Other DNA sequences within the sample encode an identical CDR3.

V lost 0 bases and J 10 bases, leaving 5 bases between the germline ends. The germline V gene has CDR1 SGHRS and CDR2 YFSETQ. The CDR3 consists of 12 residues. The starting material was peripheral blood, obtained 28 days after the second AZD1222 dose. The TCR was taken from an adult who received the AZD1222 COVID-19 vaccine. The chain joins TRBV5-1 to TRBJ1-6; D gene ambiguous. As DNA, the CDR3 is TGCGCCAGCAGCTTGGAGGGATCACCCCTCCACTTT. Translating it yields CASSLEGSPLHF.